This record looks at one T cell receptor (beta chain) sequence and its context. Its antigen is unidentified. The entry originates in a study of blood T cells in healthy people across ages. Whole-study results and caveats: Higher diversity, along with more naive CD4+ cells, distinguished long-lived donors from aged donors. A roughly linear fall in TCR beta diversity per million T cells was seen with increasing age.

Then a second PCR, running roughly 7 to 11 cycles, was carried out with a sample-barcoded 5' primer and a J-beta primer mix. A template-switch adaptor containing 12 random nucleotides labeled each cDNA molecule. TCRdb reanalysed the 5' RACE reads using MiXCR and keeps one entry per CDR3 protein. Found here are about 1.6 million distinct CDR3 sequences, about 35% of them singletons; the top ten hold 11%. The germline V gene has CDR1 MNHNY and CDR2 SVGAGI (reference sequence). Deletions cut 2 bases from V and 0 bases from J, with 7 bases between. The CDR3 sequence is 14 residues long. Material: blood. The V call is TRBV6-6, the J call TRBJ1-2; possibly TRBD1 for D (5 bases). This sequence was found in a woman aged 25 to 39 in good health. The CDR3 loop is CASSYDRTNYGYTF. CDR3 nucleotides: TGTGCCAGCAGTTACGACAGAACTAACTATGGCTACACCTTC.